Sequencing of this T cell receptor (beta chain) was carried out in a study of cytomegalovirus exposure and HLA in healthy donors. Both 60 Vbeta primers and 13 Jbeta primers went into the PCR. This table comes from immunoSEQ multiplex PCR, and its TCRdb copy is limited to in-frame clones, with some not included. This table has approximately 140,000 clones, roughly 72% appearing once. The CDR3 runs to 14 residues. Trimming took 0 bases from V and 4 from J; bases not matched to a gene: 0. The germline gives CDR1 MNHEY, CDR2 SMNVEV (reference sequence). This clone showed up just a few times. This TCR derives from a man aged 40-49 years in good health and CMV-seronegative. This chain uses TRBV27 with TRBJ2-1, with 7 nucleotides matching TRBD1. Sequencing input: PBMCs. The CDR3 DNA is TGTGCCAGCAGTTTATCCAGGGGGTACAATGAGCAGTTCTTC. This sequence encodes CASSLSRGYNEQFF.